This T cell receptor beta chain was observed in a study of blood T cell repertoires in COVID-19. Study-level background: Sites across the United States, Italy and Spain contributed samples from acute and convalescent COVID-19.

TCRdb's copy holds only in-frame clones and misses some; the assay was immunoSEQ multiplex PCR. This sample has around 200,000 clones, with about 83% found just once. The CDR3 sequence is 19 residues long. Germline CDR1 PRHDT, CDR2 FYEKMQ (reference sequence). Trimming pared 5 bases from V and 4 bases from J, leaving 24 bases between. The sample comprised peripheral blood. V is TRBV13 and J is TRBJ1-6; D unclear. This TCR was sampled from a woman between 18 and 29 years old who had recovered from COVID-19. In DNA, the CDR3 is TGTGCCAGCAGCCCATTCCCGGGAGTTACGGGCTCTTATAATTCACCCCTCCACTTT. This gives the protein CASSPFPGVTGSYNSPLHF.